This passage covers 14 T cell receptor beta chains from one sample sequenced in a study of T cells in Graves' hyperthyroidism and ophthalmopathy (dated by TCRdb to between 2018 and 2021). Libraries came from multiplex PCR. The reads were generated on an Illumina HiSeq 2000. The TCR beta CDR3 regions were amplified from RNA transcripts. The first round of RT-PCR for the TCR CDR3 was performed with the HTBI primer set and the Qiagen OneStep RT-PCR kit. TCRdb reran the public reads through fastp at Q25 and MiXCR, keeping productive beta chains. Entries are consolidated by CDR3 protein sequence, retaining the most common genes and DNA. In all, the sample holds 500,000 or so distinct CDR3 sequences, and approximately 17% of those were seen once. Approximately 15% of the sample rests with the top ten. The source material was blood. Receptors were obtained from a woman younger than 35 with Graves' ophthalmopathy.

The chain is built from TRBV5-1 and TRBJ2-5, with a weak D call TRBD2 (6 bases). The length of the CDR3 is 15 residues. The germline CDR1 and CDR2 sequences are SGHRS and YFSETQ. Trimming took 0 bases from V and 1 from J, leaving 10 bases between them. The CDR3: CASSLEAGPQETQYF. In DNA form, the CDR3 reads TGCGCCAGCAGCTTGGAGGCGGGGCCCCAAGAGACCCAGTACTTC. Together with reference TRBV5-1 and TRBJ2-5, the CDR3 gives the full variable domain: KAGVTQTPRYLIKTRGQQVTLSCSPISGHRSVSWYQQTPGQGLQFLFEYFSETQRNKGNFPGRFSGRQFSNSRSEMNVSTLELGDSALYLCASSLEAGPQETQYFGPGTRLLVL.

CDR3 protein: CASSPGYYNEQFF. CDR3 sequence (DNA): TGTGCCAGCAGTCCAGGGTACTACAATGAGCAGTTCTTC. This chain links TRBV6-2 or TRBV6-3 with TRBJ2-1, with D perhaps matching TRBD1 (5 bases). The CDR3 length is 13 residues. V shed 5 bases and J shed 3 bases, with 8 bases lying between them. The V gene's germline CDR1 is MNHEY and CDR2 SVGEGT.

Many counts were recorded for this clonotype. V gene TRBV2 combines with J gene TRBJ2-2; D possibly corresponds to TRBD1 (5 bases). Germline V CDR1 and CDR2: SNHLY, FYNNEI. V was cut by 3 bases and J by 7 bases, with 12 bases left in between. The CDR3 runs 14 residues. The CDR3 DNA reads as TGTGCCAGCAGTGAGGCAGGGCCGGGCGGGGAGCTGTTTTTT. Amino acids: CASSEAGPGGELFF.

The genes are TRBV20-1 and TRBJ1-5; 7 bases match TRBD1. CDR1 and CDR2 (germline): DFQATT, SNEGSKA (reference sequence). The trim removed 6 bases at V and 4 bases at J, leaving 9 bases unmatched. The CDR3 covers 14 residues. The CDR3 here is CSARWAGGNQPQHF. The CDR3 DNA reads as TGCAGTGCCCGGTGGGCAGGGGGGAATCAGCCCCAGCATTTT.

In this sample, this clonotype turned up a few times. The chain has TRBV7-9 and TRBJ2-2; 8 bases align to TRBD1. V lost 5 bases and J lost 1; bases outside the gene matches: 9. CDR1 is SEHNR and CDR2 is FQNEAQ in the germline V gene (reference sequence). The CDR3 is made up of 17 amino acids. The CDR3 here is CASSLSWTGRNTGELFF. The CDR3 DNA is TGTGCCAGCAGCCTGTCCTGGACAGGGAGGAACACCGGGGAGCTGTTTTTT.

This clonotype was observed many times. This chain uses TRBV30 with TRBJ2-5; D gene ambiguous. The V end was cut by 0 bases, the J end by 5 bases, with 10 bases between. CDR3 length: 13 residues. The V gene's germline CDR1 is GTSNPN and CDR2 SVGIG (reference sequence). This CDR3 reads CAWSVRQGETQYF. CDR3 sequence (DNA): TGTGCCTGGAGTGTACGTCAAGGGGAGACCCAGTACTTC.

This clonotype has a count of ten or more. This sequence joins TRBV12-3 or TRBV12-4 and TRBJ2-7; 12 nucleotides match TRBD2. The length of the CDR3 is 14 residues. V lost 4 bases and J lost 2; bases outside the gene matches: 0. In DNA, the CDR3 is TGTGCCAGCAGTTGGACTAGCGGGGCCTACGAGCAGTACTTC. Protein sequence: CASSWTSGAYEQYF.

This clonotype was seen at least ten times. The V and J genes are TRBV5-5 and TRBJ2-5; maybe TRBD1 (5 bases). V dropped 5 bases and J dropped 2 bases, with 13 bases sitting between them. Germline CDR1 reads SGHKS; CDR2 reads YYEKEE (reference sequence). The CDR3 extends over 14 amino acids. In DNA form, the CDR3 reads TGTGCCAGCAGAACAAAGGGGCCACAAGAGACCCAGTACTTC. This gives the protein CASRTKGPQETQYF.

This clonotype showed up just a few times. The chain couples TRBV30 to TRBJ1-2; D gene unclear. Germline-derived CDR1 and CDR2 are GTSNPN and SVGIG (reference sequence). This CDR3 has 15 residues. Trimming took off 0 bases at V and 8 bases at J, with 19 bases between the two ends. The CDR3 spells CAWSVWFPPLEGYTF. CDR3 sequence (DNA): TGTGCCTGGAGTGTATGGTTCCCGCCACTGGAAGGCTACACCTTC. Full variable domain (outside the CDR3, taken from reference TRBV30 and TRBJ1-2): SQTIHQWPATLVQPVGSPLSLECTVEGTSNPNLYWYRQAAGRGLQLLFYSVGIGQISSEVPQNLSASRPQDRQFILSSKKLLLSDSGFYLCAWSVWFPPLEGYTFGSGTRLTVV.

The table lists this clonotype with many counts. The chain links TRBV28 to TRBJ1-1, with 7 positions matching TRBD1. J lost 4 bases, V lost 3 bases, and 2 bases had no gene match. This CDR3 is built from 13 residues. Germline V gene lookup returns CDR1 MDHEN and CDR2 SYDVKM. The CDR3 DNA is TGTGCCAGCAGTTTCAACAGGGGCACTGAAGCTTTCTTT. Translation: CASSFNRGTEAFF.

This clonotype was found a few times. The chain carries TRBV30 and TRBJ2-3, with 11 bases matching TRBD1. V trimming: 6 bases; J trimming: 4 bases; junction bases outside the gene matches: 24. The CDR3 runs to 20 residues. Germline V gene sequence: CDR1 GTSNPN, CDR2 SVGIG (reference sequence). The CDR3 DNA reads as TGTGCCTGTCCCATAAGGACAGGGGGCTTGAGCGGGAGAAACTCAGATACGCAGTATTTT. Translated, it gives CACPIRTGGLSGRNSDTQYF.

The V gene is TRBV6-2 or TRBV6-3, the J gene TRBJ2-3, with TRBD1 matching over 9 bases. Trimming removed 0 bases from V and 3 bases from J; junction bases left unmatched: 4. Germline V lookup: CDR1 MNHEY, CDR2 SVGEGT. This CDR3 has 16 residues. CDR3 nucleotide sequence: TGTGCCAGCAGTTACTCCTTTGGACAGGGGACAGATACGCAGTATTTT. Protein: CASSYSFGQGTDTQYF.

This clonotype was recorded a few times. The genes are TRBV7-6 and TRBJ1-4; D remains ambiguous. Germline CDR1 SGHVS, CDR2 FNYEAQ. The CDR3 totals 17 residues. Trimming removed 6 bases at V and 4 bases at J, with 21 bases between. The CDR3 protein is CASSIGPGFVGNEKLFF. CDR3 DNA: TGTGCCAGCAGTATTGGCCCGGGCTTCGTTGGTAATGAAAAACTGTTTTTT.

The table lists this clonotype with many counts. The CDR3 DNA sequence: TGTGCCAGCAGTACTGCCGGGGGTAGCTCCTACAATGAGCAGTTCTTC. Amino acid sequence: CASSTAGGSSYNEQFF. V gene TRBV27 combines with J gene TRBJ2-1; possibly TRBD2 for D (6 bases). The germline V gene encodes CDR1 MNHEY and CDR2 SMNVEV (reference sequence). V shed 5 bases and J shed 0 bases, with 14 bases lying between them. This CDR3 is 16 amino acids long.